Below, 10 T cell receptor beta chains from the same sample are listed, as sequenced in a study of blood T cell repertoires in COVID-19. The table came from immunoSEQ multiplex PCR; TCRdb's copy has only in-frame clones and leaves some out. The sample holds roughly 260,000 clones, 87% seen once. Sequenced sample: peripheral blood. The receptor source for this set is a woman aged 45-60 years with acute or convalescent COVID-19.

This clone was seen a single time. The chain recombines TRBV3-1 (or the pseudogene TRBV3-2) with TRBJ2-7, with TRBD2 matching 10 bases. The CDR3 spans 15 residues. J gave up 4 bases and V 4 bases, and 7 bases lay outside the gene matches. Germline-derived CDR1 and CDR2 are LGHDT and YNNKEL (reference sequence). CDR3 in DNA: TGTGCCAGCAGCCGGGGGCTAGCGGGAGCATACGAGCAGTACTTC. Residues: CASSRGLAGAYEQYF.

The V gene is TRBV27, the J gene TRBJ1-2, with 10 bases lining up with TRBD1. V lost 8 bases to trimming and J lost 4 bases; unmatched junction nucleotides: 13. Germline V gene lookup returns CDR1 MNHEY and CDR2 SMNVEV (reference sequence). The CDR3 covers 16 residues. The CDR3 spells CASRKDRGTWIYGYTF. The CDR3 coding sequence is TGTGCCAGCCGAAAGGACAGGGGGACGTGGATCTATGGCTACACCTTC.

The chain employs TRBV10-2 and TRBJ2-4, with TRBD2 identical over 7 bases. The CDR3 totals 16 residues. V gave up 3 bases and J gave up 0 bases; unmatched junction bases: 5. Germline V lookup: CDR1 WSHSY, CDR2 SAAADI. The CDR3 here is CASSESAGLAKNIQYF. The DNA of the CDR3 is TGCGCCAGCAGTGAATCAGCGGGACTAGCCAAAAACATTCAGTACTTC.

V is TRBV7-3 and J is TRBJ1-2; 8 nucleotides agree with TRBD1. J lost 5 bases, V lost 5 bases, and 7 bases had no gene match. Germline CDR1 reads SGHTA; CDR2 reads FQGTGA. The CDR3 has 14 amino acids. CDR3 bases: TGTGCCAGCAGCCCCGGGGACAGGCAATATGGCTACACCTTC. Amino acid sequence: CASSPGDRQYGYTF.

A single count supports this clone. V is TRBV19 and J is TRBJ1-1; D may be TRBD1 (6 bases). The CDR3 covers 17 residues. The germline V gene encodes CDR1 LNHDA and CDR2 SQIVND (reference sequence). V was cut by 7 bases and J by 3 bases, with 24 bases left in between. The CDR3 sequence is CASTPPPRPGAHTEAFF. CDR3 nucleotides: TGTGCCAGTACCCCACCCCCCCGGCCAGGGGCGCACACTGAAGCTTTCTTT.

The chain employs TRBV2 and TRBJ1-3; no definite D call. Germline V gives CDR1 SNHLY, CDR2 FYNNEI. The V gene lost 1 base and the J gene lost 4 bases, with 14 bases spanning the gap. The CDR3 is made up of 16 amino acids. CDR3 protein: CASSEGASGAGNTIYF. CDR3 nucleotide sequence: TGTGCCAGCAGTGAAGGGGCCTCAGGTGCCGGAAACACCATATATTTT.

The table lists this clone with a count of one. The identical CDR3 is also encoded by other nucleotide sequences in the sample. This chain connects TRBV28 to TRBJ1-5; D is perhaps TRBD1 (5 bases). V was shortened by 6 bases and J by 4 bases, with 7 bases between the two germline ends. Germline V CDR1 and CDR2: MDHEN, SYDVKM. The CDR3 covers 12 residues. The CDR3 loop is CASSAGNQPQHF. The CDR3 DNA reads as TGTGCCAGCAGCGCAGGGAATCAGCCCCAGCATTTT.

This chain links TRBV6-5 with TRBJ1-2; possible D gene TRBD1, 6 bases. This CDR3 has 13 amino acids. CDR1 is MNHEY and CDR2 is SVGAGI in the germline V gene. Between the trimmed V and J ends, which lost 5 bases and 4 bases, there was a span of 11 bases. The CDR3 region has the DNA TGTGCCAGCAGTCCCAGGGGAAGCTATGGCTACACCTTC. Its protein is CASSPRGSYGYTF.

V gene TRBV7-2 combines with J gene TRBJ1-1, with D uncertain. V dropped 5 bases and J dropped 7 bases, with 14 bases sitting between them. Germline V gene data show CDR1 as SGHTA and CDR2 as FQGNSA. The CDR3 totals 13 residues. CDR3 DNA sequence: TGTGCCAGCAGCAATCTATGGTCGGGTGAAGCTTTCTTT. This gives the protein CASSNLWSGEAFF. Based on the CDR3 plus reference TRBV7-2 and TRBJ1-1, the full variable domain is GAGVSQSPSNKVTEKGKDVELRCDPISGHTALYWYRQSLGQGLEFLIYFQGNSAPDKSGLPSDRFSAERTGGSVSTLTIQRTQQEDSAVYLCASSNLWSGEAFFGQGTRLTVV.

V is TRBV18 and J is TRBJ1-1; perhaps TRBD1 as D (5 bases). Germline V gives CDR1 KGHSH, CDR2 LQKENI. The CDR3 has 15 residues. The V and J ends lost 1 base and 3 bases respectively, with 12 bases between them. This chain's CDR3 is CASSPRQTADTEAFF. CDR3 in DNA: TGTGCCAGCTCACCACGGCAGACAGCCGACACTGAAGCTTTCTTT.